What follows are 31 T cell receptor beta chains derived from one specimen sequenced in a study of blood T cell repertoires in COVID-19. Here immunoSEQ multiplex PCR was the method, and the copy in TCRdb shows in-frame clones only, minus some. The data show about 280,000 clones, around 85% seen once. The sequenced material came from PBMCs or T cells enriched from blood (not recorded which). The receptors originated from a woman between 40 and 50 years old who had recovered from COVID-19.

The rearrangement uses TRBV13 and TRBJ2-5, with 9 bases lining up with TRBD2. Trimming at V came to 2 bases and at J to 5 bases, leaving 3 bases not matched to a gene. This CDR3 region has 14 residues. Germline CDR1 reads PRHDT; CDR2 reads FYEKMQ (reference sequence). CDR3 region: CASSLLAGWETQYF. The CDR3 coding sequence is TGTGCCAGCAGCTTACTAGCGGGGTGGGAGACCCAGTACTTC.

There are a few counts of this clone. V gene TRBV21-1 combines with J gene TRBJ2-7; TRBD1 is the table's D call, not checked against the DNA. TRBV21-1 is a pseudogene segment. This CDR3 has 15 residues. The CDR3 coding sequence is TGTGCCAGCAGCTTCTACGACAGCCGCTCCTACGAGCAGTACTTC. It specifies CASSFYDSRSYEQYF.

The V and J genes are TRBV7-2 and TRBJ1-6, with D maybe TRBD1 (5 bases). Germline V gene sequence: CDR1 SGHTA, CDR2 FQGNSA. This CDR3 is built from 13 residues. Trimming stripped 4 bases from V and 12 bases from J, with 13 bases between. The chain's CDR3 is CASSSLVGVPLHF. CDR3 in DNA: TGTGCCAGCAGCTCCCTGGTAGGGGTACCCCTCCACTTT.

This clone was observed a handful of times. This chain uses TRBV7-3 with TRBJ2-2; D call uncertain. CDR1 and CDR2 from the germline V gene are SGHTA and FQGTGA. The length of the CDR3 is 12 residues. V lost 3 bases and J 8 bases, leaving 7 bases between the germline ends. The CDR3 DNA reads as TGTGCCAGCAGCTTCTACGAGGGGGAGCTGTTTTTT. Amino acid sequence: CASSFYEGELFF.

V usage is TRBV28 and J usage is TRBJ1-4; 9 bases map to TRBD1. V lost 5 bases and J lost 8; bases outside the gene matches: 6. The CDR3 contains 14 residues. Germline-derived CDR1 and CDR2 are MDHEN and SYDVKM. CDR3 in amino acids: CASSPGTGNEKLFF. DNA for the CDR3: TGTGCCAGCAGTCCCGGGACAGGGAACGAAAAACTGTTTTTT.

This chain links TRBV11-2 with TRBJ1-3; D might be TRBD1 (5 bases). The V gene lost 3 bases and the J gene lost 1 base, with 7 bases spanning the gap. Germline values: CDR1 SGHAT, CDR2 FQNNGV. The CDR3 consists of 14 residues. The CDR3 reads CASSFAGSGNTIYF. The CDR3 nucleotides read TGTGCCAGCAGCTTCGCAGGGTCTGGAAACACCATATATTTT.

This sequence joins TRBV6-5 and TRBJ2-5; 7 nucleotides align to TRBD2. V was pared by 2 bases and J by 5 bases, with 5 bases of the junction left unmatched. Germline V lookup: CDR1 MNHEY, CDR2 SVGAGI. CDR3 length: 14 amino acids. The CDR3 DNA reads TGTGCCAGCAGTTACAGACTGGGGGGGGAGACCCAGTACTTC. Its protein product is CASSYRLGGETQYF.

The gene calls are TRBV6-1 and TRBJ2-4, with 9 bases identical to TRBD2. Germline CDR1 MNHNS, CDR2 SASEGT. The V segment lost 2 bases and the J segment 8 bases; nucleotides outside the gene matches: 10. This CDR3 comprises 16 residues. The DNA for the CDR3 is TGTGCCAGCAGTGAACGGGCGGGAGGGAGGTTATACATTCAGTACTTC. It is translated as CASSERAGGRLYIQYF.

The CDR3 nucleotides read TGTGCCAGCAGTTACTCGTCGGCTAGCGCCCACGAGCAGTACTTC. This sequence encodes CASSYSSASAHEQYF. The chain combines TRBV6-5 with TRBJ2-7, with a tentative D call TRBD2 (6 bases). The germline V gene has CDR1 MNHEY and CDR2 SVGAGI. V gave up 0 bases and J gave up 5 bases, with 14 bases separating them. The CDR3 has 15 residues.

The chain recombines TRBV28 with TRBJ2-5; 15 bases are shared with TRBD2. The CDR3 consists of 18 residues. V gave up 4 bases and J gave up 4 bases; unmatched junction bases: 10. Germline V gives CDR1 MDHEN, CDR2 SYDVKM. The CDR3 DNA reads as TGTGCCAGCAGTTCGGCTCCGGGACTAGCGGGAGGTCGAGAGACCCAGTACTTC. It encodes CASSSAPGLAGGRETQYF.

The chain recombines TRBV2 with TRBJ2-1; 11 nucleotides line up with TRBD2. Germline CDR1 is SNHLY and CDR2 is FYNNEI. Germline trimming cut 11 bases from V and 0 bases from J; bases unmatched to any gene: 21. CDR3 size: 20 residues. For the CDR3, the DNA is TGTGCCTCCCTCCGGGCCTTGGGACTAGCGGTCTTCGTCTCCTACAATGAGCAGTTCTTC. This gives the protein CASLRALGLAVFVSYNEQFF.

This clone has a single count. This chain links TRBV30 with TRBJ2-1, with 9 bases matching TRBD1. The V gene end was trimmed by 5 bases and the J gene end by 6 bases; junction bases not matched to a gene: 8. Germline V lookup: CDR1 GTSNPN, CDR2 SVGIG (reference sequence). The CDR3 is 14 amino acids. For the CDR3, the DNA is TGTGCCTGGGGAAGGGACAGGGCTATCAATGAGCAGTTCTTC. The encoded protein is CAWGRDRAINEQFF.

The rearrangement links TRBV21-1 to TRBJ2-2; the table gives TRBD2 as D, unverified against the DNA. TRBV21-1 is designated a pseudogene. This CDR3 is built from 15 residues. Written as DNA, the CDR3 is TGTGCCAGCAGCAAACGGGACTGGAACACCGGGGAGCTGTTTTTT. Its protein is CASSKRDWNTGELFF.

The chain uses TRBV6-5 and TRBJ2-7; TRBD2 matches at 8 bases. There are 14 residues in the CDR3. Germline CDR1 reads MNHEY; CDR2 reads SVGAGI. Trimming at V came to 6 bases and at J to 2 bases, leaving 6 bases not matched to a gene. The CDR3 region has the DNA TGTGCCAGCAGCCAAGCGGGAGATGCCTACGAGCAGTACTTC. It yields the protein CASSQAGDAYEQYF.

The rearrangement links TRBV24-1 to TRBJ2-3; 12 bases agree with TRBD2. Germline V gives CDR1 KGHDR, CDR2 SFDVKD. This CDR3 is built from 16 residues. V lost 3 bases, J lost 3 bases, and 3 bases stayed unmatched. CDR3 loop: CATSDGGTSGTDTQYF. For the CDR3, the DNA is TGTGCCACCAGTGATGGCGGGACTAGCGGGACAGATACGCAGTATTTT.

The chain has TRBV19 and TRBJ2-3; maybe TRBD1 (5 bases). CDR3 length: 16 residues. The V and J ends lost 3 bases and 3 bases respectively, with 16 bases between them. Looked up from germline, CDR1 is LNHDA and CDR2 is SQIVND (reference sequence). The CDR3 region has the DNA TGTGCCAGTAGTATGGCCCCCCAGGGCCCAACAGATACGCAGTATTTT. Residues: CASSMAPQGPTDTQYF.

This rearrangement joins TRBV4-3 to TRBJ1-1; 10 nucleotides agree with TRBD1. This CDR3 is 15 amino acids long. V lost 4 bases to trimming and J lost 8 bases; unmatched junction nucleotides: 10. In germline, CDR1 is LGHNA, CDR2 YSLEER. Here the CDR3 reads CASSRTLPGQGEAFF. The CDR3 DNA reads TGCGCCAGCAGCCGTACACTACCGGGACAGGGGGAAGCTTTCTTT.

The chain joins TRBV6-2 or TRBV6-3 to TRBJ2-5; maybe TRBD1 (6 bases). The CDR3 sequence is 14 residues long. Germline lookup yields CDR1 MNHEY and CDR2 SVGEGT. V lost 2 bases and J 4 bases, leaving 11 bases between the germline ends. The CDR3 reads CASSYPNRAETQYF. The CDR3 nucleotides are TGTGCCAGCAGTTACCCCAACAGGGCAGAGACCCAGTACTTC.

This rearrangement joins TRBV15 to TRBJ2-5; 9 positions match TRBD1. This CDR3 has 13 residues. The V and J ends lost 6 bases and 4 bases, in that order; junction bases with no gene match: 3. CDR1 LNHNV and CDR2 YYDKDF come from the germline V gene (reference sequence). The CDR3 sequence: CATRGQGVETQYF. CDR3 sequence (DNA): TGTGCCACCAGGGGACAGGGTGTAGAGACCCAGTACTTC. The full variable domain, completed using reference TRBV15 and TRBJ2-5, is DAMVIQNPRYQVTQFGKPVTLSCSQTLNHNVMYWYQQKSSQAPKLLFHYYDKDFNNEADTPDNFQSRRPNTSFCFLDIRSPGLGDTAMYLCATRGQGVETQYFGPGTRLLVL.

V and J are TRBV6-6 and TRBJ1-5; D not resolved. The CDR3 loop spans 14 amino acids. The V end was cut by 2 bases, the J end by 7 bases, with 12 bases between. Per germline, CDR1 MNHNY and CDR2 SVGAGI (reference sequence). In nucleotides, the CDR3 is TGTGCCAGCAGTTACGAATCGGGAAGCCAGCCCCAGCATTTT. It codes for CASSYESGSQPQHF.

The chain combines TRBV5-1 with TRBJ2-7, with D possibly being TRBD2 (6 bases). V dropped 0 bases and J dropped 3 bases, with 10 bases sitting between them. The germline V gene encodes CDR1 SGHRS and CDR2 YFSETQ. This CDR3 is 14 amino acids long. CDR3 nucleotide sequence: TGCGCCAGCAGCTTGGCGGGAGTGAACTACGAGCAGTACTTC. Translation: CASSLAGVNYEQYF.

This sequence joins TRBV28 and TRBJ1-2, with D perhaps TRBD1 (5 bases). This CDR3 spans 13 amino acids. Looked up from germline, CDR1 is MDHEN and CDR2 is SYDVKM. V gave up 6 bases and J gave up 8 bases, with 16 bases separating them. The CDR3 coding sequence is TGTGCCAGCAGATGGGGGGGAGCGGGAGGCTACACCTTC. Translated, it gives CASRWGGAGGYTF.

This chain connects TRBV2 to TRBJ2-3; 13 bases are shared with TRBD2. CDR3 length: 16 residues. Germline loops: CDR1 SNHLY, CDR2 FYNNEI. J gave up 5 bases and V 6 bases, and 8 bases lay outside the gene matches. In DNA form, the CDR3 reads TGTGCCAGCAGCCAGGGACTAGCGGGGATTTTAGATACGCAGTATTTT. Amino acids: CASSQGLAGILDTQYF.

The chain carries TRBV5-4 and TRBJ2-7, with TRBD2 identical over 10 bases. The CDR3 is made up of 14 amino acids. The V segment lost 3 bases and the J segment 2 bases; nucleotides outside the gene matches: 2. Germline V CDR1 and CDR2: SGHNT, YYREEE (reference sequence). Here the CDR3 DNA reads TGTGCCAGCAGCTCAGGACTAGCGGCCTACGAGCAGTACTTC. The encoded protein is CASSSGLAAYEQYF.

The V gene is TRBV4-1, the J gene TRBJ2-7; 11 positions agree with TRBD1. V shed 4 bases, J shed 4 bases, and the junction held 6 bases outside the gene matches. This CDR3 has 15 residues. Germline V gene sequence: CDR1 MGHRA, CDR2 YSYEKL. In nucleotides, the CDR3 is TGCGCCAGCAGCCGGTCCGGGACAGGGGGGTACGAGCAGTACTTC. It yields the protein CASSRSGTGGYEQYF.

The chain has TRBV3-1 (or the pseudogene TRBV3-2) and TRBJ2-1; weak D call: TRBD2 (5 bases). Germline CDR1 reads LGHDT; CDR2 reads YNNKEL (reference sequence). V was cut by 0 bases and J by 12 bases, with 12 bases left in between. The CDR3 is 13 residues long. DNA for the CDR3: TGTGCCAGCAGCCAAGATCGTAGCGATCCGCAGTTCTTC. Protein: CASSQDRSDPQFF.

This chain uses TRBV28 with TRBJ2-3; 11 bases fit TRBD2. Germline trimming cut 5 bases from V and 5 bases from J; bases unmatched to any gene: 6. This CDR3 spans 15 amino acids. CDR1 is MDHEN and CDR2 is SYDVKM in the germline V gene. The CDR3 here is CASSTLAGGGDTQYF. The DNA for the CDR3 is TGTGCCAGCAGTACCCTAGCGGGAGGCGGAGATACGCAGTATTTT.

The rearrangement joins TRBV27 to TRBJ1-5, with 8 bases lining up with TRBD1. This CDR3 region has 14 residues. Germline V gives CDR1 MNHEY, CDR2 SMNVEV (reference sequence). V was pared by 5 bases and J by 4 bases, with 4 bases of the junction left unmatched. The CDR3 protein is CASSTGGLNQPQHF. The CDR3 DNA follows: TGTGCCAGCAGTACAGGGGGTTTAAATCAGCCCCAGCATTTT.

This chain connects TRBV6-6 to TRBJ1-2, with TRBD1 matching over 7 bases. Germline V gives CDR1 MNHNY, CDR2 SVGAGI (reference sequence). V was clipped by 5 bases and J by 7 bases; unmatched bases: 7. The CDR3 runs 13 residues. The CDR3 reads CASSTDRVGGYTF. The CDR3 nucleotides read TGTGCCAGCAGTACCGACAGGGTTGGTGGCTACACCTTC.

The rearrangement uses TRBV14 and TRBJ1-5, with a weak D call TRBD1 (6 bases). Germline CDR1 SGHDN, CDR2 FVKESK. V was trimmed by 8 bases and J by 0 bases, leaving 20 bases between them. The CDR3 sequence is 17 residues long. The CDR3 DNA sequence: TGTGCCAGCCCCTCAGGGGTAGGGATTAATAGCAATCAGCCCCAGCATTTT. This encodes CASPSGVGINSNQPQHF.

The gene calls are TRBV19 and TRBJ1-5; TRBD1 is a possible D gene (5 bases). Germline-derived CDR1 and CDR2 are LNHDA and SQIVND (reference sequence). The CDR3 has 18 amino acids. V lost 4 bases and J lost 2, with 21 bases in between. Written as DNA, the CDR3 is TGTGCCAGTAGTACAACCTCGGACTCGGGGGGTGGCAATCAGCCCCAGCATTTT. This gives the protein CASSTTSDSGGGNQPQHF.